This TCR beta chain appears in the sequencing data of a study of cytomegalovirus exposure and HLA in healthy donors. General study findings and limits: Researchers catalogued approximately 160 TCR beta chains as cytomegalovirus-associated. With further analysis later on, most CMV-associated TCR beta chains appeared HLA-restricted. Information on immune exposure was restricted to one variable (CMV serostatus). A later analysis by the authors found several of the most significant clusters apparently linked to common viral pathogens.

For this clone: No antigen is known for it.

Primers for the PCR totalled 60 Vbeta and 13 Jbeta. Sequencing was performed with immunoSEQ multiplex PCR; in TCRdb, only in-frame clones are kept and a portion is missing. The table includes about 200,000 clones, about 80% detected once. The specimen sequenced was PBMCs. The clonotype was recovered from a woman between 25 and 40 years old in good health and CMV-seronegative.

This CDR3 reads CATPRDKTDTQYF. CDR3 sequence (DNA): TGTGCCACGCCCCGGGACAAGACAGATACGCAGTATTTT. The V call is TRBV14, the J call TRBJ2-3; TRBD1 might be the D (6 bases). The V and J ends lost 10 bases and 3 bases respectively, with 14 bases between them. The CDR3 loop spans 13 amino acids. Germline values: CDR1 SGHDN, CDR2 FVKESK. Together with reference TRBV14 and TRBJ2-3, the CDR3 gives the full variable domain: EAGVTQFPSHSVIEKGQTVTLRCDPISGHDNLYWYRRVMGKEIKFLLHFVKESKQDESGMPNNRFLAERTGGTYSTLKVQPAELEDSGVYFCATPRDKTDTQYFGPGTRLTVL.